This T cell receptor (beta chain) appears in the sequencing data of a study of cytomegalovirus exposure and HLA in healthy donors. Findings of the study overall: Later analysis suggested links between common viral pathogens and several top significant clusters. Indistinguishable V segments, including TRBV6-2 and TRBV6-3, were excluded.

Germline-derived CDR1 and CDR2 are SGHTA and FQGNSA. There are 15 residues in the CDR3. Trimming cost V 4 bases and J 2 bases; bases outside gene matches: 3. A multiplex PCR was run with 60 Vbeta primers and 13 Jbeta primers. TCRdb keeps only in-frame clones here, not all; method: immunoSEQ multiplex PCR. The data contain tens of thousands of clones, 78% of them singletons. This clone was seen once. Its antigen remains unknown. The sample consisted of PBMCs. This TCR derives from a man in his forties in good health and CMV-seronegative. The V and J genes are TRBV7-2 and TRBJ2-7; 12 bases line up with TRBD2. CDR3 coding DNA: TGTGCCAGCAGCTACGGACTAGCGGGAACCTACGAGCAGTACTTC. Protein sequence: CASSYGLAGTYEQYF.